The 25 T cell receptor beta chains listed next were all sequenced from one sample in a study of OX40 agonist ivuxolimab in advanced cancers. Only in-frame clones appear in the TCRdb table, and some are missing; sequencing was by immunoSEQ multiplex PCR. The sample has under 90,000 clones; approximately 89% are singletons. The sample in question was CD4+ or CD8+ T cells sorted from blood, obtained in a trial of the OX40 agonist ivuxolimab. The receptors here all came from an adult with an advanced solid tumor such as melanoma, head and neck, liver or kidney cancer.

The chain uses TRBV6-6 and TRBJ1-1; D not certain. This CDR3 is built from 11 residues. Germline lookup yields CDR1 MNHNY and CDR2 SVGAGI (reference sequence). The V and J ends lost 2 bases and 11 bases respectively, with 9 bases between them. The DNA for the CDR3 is TGTGCCAGCAGTTACGGGGTAGTGGCTTTCTTT. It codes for CASSYGVVAFF.

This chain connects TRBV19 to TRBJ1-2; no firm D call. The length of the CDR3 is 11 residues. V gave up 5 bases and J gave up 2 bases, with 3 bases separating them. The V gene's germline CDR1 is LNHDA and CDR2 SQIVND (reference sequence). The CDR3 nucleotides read TGTGCCAGTAGTGAGAACTATGGCTACACCTTC. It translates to CASSENYGYTF.

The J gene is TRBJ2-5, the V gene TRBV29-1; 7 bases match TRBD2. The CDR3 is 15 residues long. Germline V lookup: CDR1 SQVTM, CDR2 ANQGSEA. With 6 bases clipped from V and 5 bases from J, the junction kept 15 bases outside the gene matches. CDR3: CSVAMGGGTPETQYF. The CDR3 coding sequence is TGCAGCGTCGCCATGGGGGGGGGAACCCCTGAGACCCAGTACTTC.

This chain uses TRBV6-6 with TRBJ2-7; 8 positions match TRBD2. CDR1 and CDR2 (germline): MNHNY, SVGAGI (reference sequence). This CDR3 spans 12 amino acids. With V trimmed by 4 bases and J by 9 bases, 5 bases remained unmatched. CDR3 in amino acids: CASSSTSVGQYF. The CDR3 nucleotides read TGTGCCAGCAGTTCGACTAGCGTGGGGCAGTACTTC.

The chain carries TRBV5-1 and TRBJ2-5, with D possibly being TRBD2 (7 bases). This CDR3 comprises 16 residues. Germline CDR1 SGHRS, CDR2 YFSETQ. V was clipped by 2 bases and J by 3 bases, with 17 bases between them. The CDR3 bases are TGCGCCAGCAGCTTAGGGGGGGTAGCGACAAAAGAGACCCAGTACTTC. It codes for CASSLGGVATKETQYF.

The CDR3 nucleotides are TGCGCCAGCAGTGAGTCGGGGACGTATGGCTACACCTTC. It codes for CASSESGTYGYTF. The rearrangement links TRBV10-2 to TRBJ1-2; tentatively, D is TRBD1 (5 bases). Trimming took 0 bases from V and 5 from J, leaving 7 bases between them. The V gene's germline CDR1 is WSHSY and CDR2 SAAADI. The CDR3 contains 13 residues.

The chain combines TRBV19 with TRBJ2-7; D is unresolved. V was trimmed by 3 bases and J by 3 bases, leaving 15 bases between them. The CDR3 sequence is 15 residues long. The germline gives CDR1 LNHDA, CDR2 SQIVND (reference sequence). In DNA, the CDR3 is TGTGCCAGTAGTATCCGGGCAGTGTCGAACTACGAGCAGTACTTC. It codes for CASSIRAVSNYEQYF. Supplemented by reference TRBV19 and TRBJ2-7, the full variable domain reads DGGITQSPKYLFRKEGQNVTLSCEQNLNHDAMYWYRQDPGQGLRLIYYSQIVNDFQKGDIAEGYSVSREKKESFPLTVTSAQKNPTAFYLCASSIRAVSNYEQYFGPGTRLTVT.

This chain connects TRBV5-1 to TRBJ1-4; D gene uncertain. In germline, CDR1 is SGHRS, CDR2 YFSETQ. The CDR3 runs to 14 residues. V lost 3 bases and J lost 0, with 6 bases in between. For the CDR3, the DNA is TGCGCCAGCAGCTCTGTTGCAACTAATGAAAAACTGTTTTTT. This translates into CASSSVATNEKLFF.

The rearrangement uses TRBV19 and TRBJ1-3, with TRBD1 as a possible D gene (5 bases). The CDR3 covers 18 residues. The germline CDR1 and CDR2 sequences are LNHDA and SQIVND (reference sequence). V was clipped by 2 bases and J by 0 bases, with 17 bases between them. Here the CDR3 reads CASSIRGGGASSGNTIYF. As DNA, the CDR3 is TGTGCCAGTAGTATAAGAGGCGGTGGGGCGAGCTCTGGAAACACCATATATTTT.

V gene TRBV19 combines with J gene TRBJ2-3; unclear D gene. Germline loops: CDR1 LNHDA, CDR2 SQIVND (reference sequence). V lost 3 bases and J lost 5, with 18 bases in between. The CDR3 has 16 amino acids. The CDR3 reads CASSMSVAGFKDTQYF. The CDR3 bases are TGTGCCAGTAGTATGAGTGTGGCCGGGTTTAAAGATACGCAGTATTTT.

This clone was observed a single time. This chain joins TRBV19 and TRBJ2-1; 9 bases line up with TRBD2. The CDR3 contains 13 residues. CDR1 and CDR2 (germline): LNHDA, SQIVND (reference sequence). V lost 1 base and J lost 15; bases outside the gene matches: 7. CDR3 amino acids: CASSIGFSGSTFF. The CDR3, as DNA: TGTGCCAGTAGTATAGGGTTTAGCGGGAGTACGTTCTTC.

CDR3 coding DNA: TGTGCCAGCAGCTCATTCGGGGGCGGATATGGCTACACCTTC. Translating it yields CASSSFGGGYGYTF. The chain joins TRBV7-8 to TRBJ1-2, with D possibly matching TRBD1 (6 bases). The germline CDR1 and CDR2 sequences are SGHVS and FQNEAQ. Trimming took off 4 bases at V and 5 bases at J, with 14 bases between the two ends. This CDR3 region has 14 residues.

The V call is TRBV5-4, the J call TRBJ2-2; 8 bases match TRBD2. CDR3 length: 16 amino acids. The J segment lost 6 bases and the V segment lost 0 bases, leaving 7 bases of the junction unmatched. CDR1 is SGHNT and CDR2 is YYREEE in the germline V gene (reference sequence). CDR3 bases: TGTGCCAGCAGCTTGGGCCGCGGGGGGCTTCCCGGGGAGCTGTTTTTT. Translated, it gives CASSLGRGGLPGELFF.

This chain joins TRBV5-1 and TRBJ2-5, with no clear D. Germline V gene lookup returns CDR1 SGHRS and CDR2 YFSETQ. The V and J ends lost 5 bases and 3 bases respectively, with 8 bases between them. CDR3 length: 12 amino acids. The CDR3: CASSYLEETQYF. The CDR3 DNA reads TGCGCCAGCAGTTATCTGGAAGAGACCCAGTACTTC.

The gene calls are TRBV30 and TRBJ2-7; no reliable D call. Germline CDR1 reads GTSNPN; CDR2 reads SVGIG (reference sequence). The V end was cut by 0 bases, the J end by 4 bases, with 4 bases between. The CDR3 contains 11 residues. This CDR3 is CAWSVGYEQYF. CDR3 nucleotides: TGTGCCTGGAGTGTAGGTTACGAGCAGTACTTC.

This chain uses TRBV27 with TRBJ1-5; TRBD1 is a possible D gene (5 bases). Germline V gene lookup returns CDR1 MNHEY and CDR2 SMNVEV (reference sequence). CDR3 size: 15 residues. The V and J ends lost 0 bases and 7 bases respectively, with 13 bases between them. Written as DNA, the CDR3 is TGTGCCAGCAGTTTATCGATTGGGGCTGGGCAGCCCCAGCATTTT. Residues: CASSLSIGAGQPQHF.

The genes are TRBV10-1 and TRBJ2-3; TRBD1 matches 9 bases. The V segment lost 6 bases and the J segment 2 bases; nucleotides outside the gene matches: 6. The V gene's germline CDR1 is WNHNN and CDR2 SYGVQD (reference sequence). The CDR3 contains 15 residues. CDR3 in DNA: TGCGCCAGCAGGGCCGGGACAGGGCTCACAGATACGCAGTATTTT. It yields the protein CASRAGTGLTDTQYF.

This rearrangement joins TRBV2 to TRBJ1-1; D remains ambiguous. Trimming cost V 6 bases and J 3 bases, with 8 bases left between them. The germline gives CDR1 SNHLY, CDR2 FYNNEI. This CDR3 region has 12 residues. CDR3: CASRGDYTEAFF. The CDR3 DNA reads TGTGCCAGCAGGGGAGATTACACTGAAGCTTTCTTT.

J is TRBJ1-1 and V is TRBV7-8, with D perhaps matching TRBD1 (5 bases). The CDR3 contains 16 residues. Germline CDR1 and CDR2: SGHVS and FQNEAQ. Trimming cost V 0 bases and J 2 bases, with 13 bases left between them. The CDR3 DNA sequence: TGTGCCAGCAGCTTAGCGTTGGGGGGACCTAACACTGAAGCTTTCTTT. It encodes CASSLALGGPNTEAFF.

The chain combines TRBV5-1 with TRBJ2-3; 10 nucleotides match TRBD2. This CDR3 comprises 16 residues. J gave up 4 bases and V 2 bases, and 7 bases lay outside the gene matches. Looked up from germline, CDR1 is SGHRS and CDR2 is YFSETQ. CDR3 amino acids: CASSFGLAERADTQYF. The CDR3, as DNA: TGCGCCAGCAGCTTTGGACTAGCGGAGCGAGCAGATACGCAGTATTTT.

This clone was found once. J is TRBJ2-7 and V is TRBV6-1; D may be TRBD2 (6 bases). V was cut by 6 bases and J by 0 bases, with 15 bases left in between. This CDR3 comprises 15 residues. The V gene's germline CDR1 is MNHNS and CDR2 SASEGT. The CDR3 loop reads CASRLEGLSSYEQYF. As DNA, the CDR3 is TGTGCCAGCAGACTCGAGGGACTCAGCTCCTACGAGCAGTACTTC.

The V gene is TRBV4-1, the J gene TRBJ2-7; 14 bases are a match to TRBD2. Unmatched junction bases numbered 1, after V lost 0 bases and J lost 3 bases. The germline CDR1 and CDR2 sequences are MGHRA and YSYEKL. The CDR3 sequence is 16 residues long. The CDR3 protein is CASSQDGTSGSYEQYF. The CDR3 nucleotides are TGCGCCAGCAGCCAAGATGGGACTAGCGGGAGCTACGAGCAGTACTTC.

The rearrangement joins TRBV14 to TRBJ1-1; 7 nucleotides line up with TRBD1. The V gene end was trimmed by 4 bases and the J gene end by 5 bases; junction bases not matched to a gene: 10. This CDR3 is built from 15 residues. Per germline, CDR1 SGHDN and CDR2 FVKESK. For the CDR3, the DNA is TGTGCCAGCAGCCCCCCCCAGGGGGAGAAGACTGAAGCTTTCTTT. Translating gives CASSPPQGEKTEAFF. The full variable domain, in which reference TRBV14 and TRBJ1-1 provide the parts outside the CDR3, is EAGVTQFPSHSVIEKGQTVTLRCDPISGHDNLYWYRRVMGKEIKFLLHFVKESKQDESGMPNNRFLAERTGGTYSTLKVQPAELEDSGVYFCASSPPQGEKTEAFFGQGTRLTVV.

CDR3 loop: CASRYSGRAYEQYF. The CDR3 nucleotides are TGTGCCAGCAGATACAGCGGGAGGGCCTACGAGCAGTACTTC. The chain links TRBV6-6 to TRBJ2-7; 10 bases map to TRBD2. The CDR3 contains 14 residues. V lost 6 bases to trimming and J lost 2 bases; unmatched junction nucleotides: 4. From germline, CDR1 is MNHNY and CDR2 SVGAGI (reference sequence).

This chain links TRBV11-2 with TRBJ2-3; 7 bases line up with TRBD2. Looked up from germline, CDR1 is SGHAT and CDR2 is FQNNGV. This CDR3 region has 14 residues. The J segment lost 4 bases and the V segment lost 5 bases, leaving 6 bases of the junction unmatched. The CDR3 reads CASSKRDFSDTQYF. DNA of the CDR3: TGTGCCAGCAGCAAGCGGGACTTTTCAGATACGCAGTATTTT.